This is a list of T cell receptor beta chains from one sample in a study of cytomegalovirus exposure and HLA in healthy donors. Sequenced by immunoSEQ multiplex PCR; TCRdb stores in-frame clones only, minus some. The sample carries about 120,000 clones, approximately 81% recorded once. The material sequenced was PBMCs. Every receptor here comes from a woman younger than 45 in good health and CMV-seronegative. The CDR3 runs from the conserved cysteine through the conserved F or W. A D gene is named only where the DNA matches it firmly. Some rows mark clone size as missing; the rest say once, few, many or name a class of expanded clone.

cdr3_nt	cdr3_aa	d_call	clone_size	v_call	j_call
TGTGCCAGCAGTGAAGAGGGACAGGGGGCGACACCCCTCCACTTT	CASSEEGQGATPLHF	TRBD1	-	TRBV2	TRBJ1-6
TGTGCCAGCAGTCCAATCCGGGATTACAATCAGCCCCAGCATTTT	CASSPIRDYNQPQHF	-	-	TRBV28	TRBJ1-5
TGTGCCAGCCCCCGAGACAGGGAGCGGAACACCATATATTTT	CASPRDRERNTIYF	TRBD1	-	TRBV27	TRBJ1-3
TGTGCCAGTAGTCCGGCTAGCGGATACTACGAGCAGTACTTC	CASSPASGYYEQYF	TRBD2	-	TRBV19	TRBJ2-7
TGTGCCAGCAGTCCCCTGACAGGGTCCACCGGGGAGCTGTTTTTT	CASSPLTGSTGELFF	TRBD1	-	TRBV7-9	TRBJ2-2
TGTGCCAGCAGGCACTCGGAGGGGGCTACCTATGGCTACACCTTC	CASRHSEGATYGYTF	TRBD1	-	TRBV6-6	TRBJ1-2
TGTGCCAGCAGTCGACTAGCGGATTCCGACAATGAGCAGTTCTTC	CASSRLADSDNEQFF	TRBD2	-	TRBV6-4	TRBJ2-1
TGTGCCAGCAGTTTAGCAGGGGCGTACGAGCAGTACTTC	CASSLAGAYEQYF	-	once	TRBV28	TRBJ2-7
TGTGCCAGCAGCGTAACAGGATCGAACACCGGGGAGCTGTTTTTT	CASSVTGSNTGELFF	-	-	TRBV9	TRBJ2-2
TGCGCCAGCTCGAGAGGGTCGGAAGCTTTCTTT	CASSRGSEAFF	-	few	TRBV10-1	TRBJ1-1
TGTGCCAGCAGTTACGGGACAGAAAGCACAGATACGCAGTATTTT	CASSYGTESTDTQYF	TRBD1	once	TRBV6-5	TRBJ2-3
TGTGCCAGCAGCTTGGTGACTAGCGGGGAGGGACGGTCTACCCAGTACTTC	CASSLVTSGEGRSTQYF	TRBD2	-	TRBV5-6	TRBJ2-5
TGTGCCAGCAGTTCTCGGACAGGGCCCACCGGGGAGCTGTTTTTT	CASSSRTGPTGELFF	TRBD1	-	TRBV27	TRBJ2-2
TGTGCCAGCAGCTTCAGGACTAGCGGGAGCCTTCAGTACTTC	CASSFRTSGSLQYF	TRBD2	-	TRBV5-4	TRBJ2-7
TGTGCCAGCTCACCCGACGACATCTACGAGCAGTACTTC	CASSPDDIYEQYF	-	-	TRBV18	TRBJ2-7
TGTGCCAGCAGTGCCCGGACAGGGCCTAATTCACCCCTCCACTTT	CASSARTGPNSPLHF	TRBD1	-	TRBV6-6	TRBJ1-6
TGTGCCAGCAGTTTATCGTTAGCGGCCGACTCTGGAAACACCATATATTTT	CASSLSLAADSGNTIYF	-	-	TRBV27	TRBJ1-3
TGTGCCAGCACCGAGACTAGCGAGAAAGAGACCCAGTACTTC	CASTETSEKETQYF	TRBD2	few	TRBV16	TRBJ2-5
TGCGCCAGCAGCTTGGGGGTGGGCCGCAAAAACATTCAGTACTTC	CASSLGVGRKNIQYF	-	-	TRBV5-1	TRBJ2-4
TGTGCCAGCAGCAATCAGGGCGGTAGCAATCAGCCCCAGCATTTT	CASSNQGGSNQPQHF	-	-	TRBV7-9	TRBJ1-5
TGTGCCAGCAGATTTGGGCAGCTCTCTGGAAACACCATATATTTT	CASRFGQLSGNTIYF	-	-	TRBV6-5	TRBJ1-3
TGCGCCAGCAGCCCCGGCGGCGGCTACGAGCAGTACTTC	CASSPGGGYEQYF	-	-	TRBV4-3	TRBJ2-7
TGTGCCAGCAGTGAGACCCGCGGGGGCGATGTCTCCTACAATGAGCAGTTCTTC	CASSETRGGDVSYNEQFF	-	-	TRBV2	TRBJ2-1
TGTGCCAGCAGCGTAGGACCGGGAACAACTAATGAAAAACTGTTTTTT	CASSVGPGTTNEKLFF	-	-	TRBV9	TRBJ1-4
TGTGCCAGCAGTGCGACTAGCGGGAGGCCCTCCTACAATGAGCAGTTCTTC	CASSATSGRPSYNEQFF	TRBD2	-	TRBV6-1	TRBJ2-1
TGTGCCAGTACCACCGAATGGGCCGGCGCAACTAATGAAAAACTGTTTTTT	CASTTEWAGATNEKLFF	-	-	TRBV19	TRBJ1-4
TGTGCCAGCAGCTTGGGACACGCCAACTACGAGCAGTACTTC	CASSLGHANYEQYF	-	few	TRBV7-2	TRBJ2-7
TGTGCCAGTAGTATGGGCTGGGGGGACACTGAAGCTTTCTTT	CASSMGWGDTEAFF	-	-	TRBV19	TRBJ1-1
TGTGCCAGCAGCCCAAATAGGGGCAGATCTAGCTCTGGAAACACCATATATTTT	CASSPNRGRSSSGNTIYF	-	-	TRBV13	TRBJ1-3
TGTGCCAGCAGCTTAAGGACAGGGGGTAGTGAGACCCAGTACTTC	CASSLRTGGSETQYF	TRBD1	-	TRBV5-5	TRBJ2-5
TGTGCCAGCAGTTTTCGGGACAATAATTCACCCCTCCACTTT	CASSFRDNNSPLHF	-	-	TRBV28	TRBJ1-6
TGCGCCAGCAGCCCACAAGCGGGTGCTAGCACAGATACGCAGTATTTT	CASSPQAGASTDTQYF	-	-	TRBV5-1	TRBJ2-3
TGTGCCAGCAGAAAACTAGCGGGATCTTACTTGAACGAGCAGTACTTC	CASRKLAGSYLNEQYF	TRBD2	-	TRBV11-2	TRBJ2-7
TGTGCCAGCAGCTTAAGGCCAGGGGGACAGAGCACAGATACGCAGTATTTT	CASSLRPGGQSTDTQYF	TRBD1	-	TRBV7-6	TRBJ2-3
TGTGCCAGCAGCTTAGCGGCGGGAGGTACAGATACGCAGTATTTT	CASSLAAGGTDTQYF	TRBD2	-	TRBV7-2	TRBJ2-3
TGTGCCAGCAGCTTAGCGGAGGGGTTGGGCTCACCCCTCCACTTT	CASSLAEGLGSPLHF	-	-	TRBV7-8	TRBJ1-6
TGTGCCATCAGTGAGCCCCTTGGCAGTCAGGCCTTC	CAISEPLGSQAF	-	-	TRBV10-3	TRBJ1-2
TGTGCCAGTAGTATGGGTGCAGGGTCGGAGACCCAGTACTTC	CASSMGAGSETQYF	-	-	TRBV19	TRBJ2-5
TGTGCCAGCAGTGTGACGGGGAACACTGAAGCTTTCTTT	CASSVTGNTEAFF	-	-	TRBV27	TRBJ1-1
TGTGCCAGCAGCTTAGTTAAGACAGCAACTAATGAAAAACTGTTTTTT	CASSLVKTATNEKLFF	-	-	TRBV7-2	TRBJ1-4
TGTGCCAGCAGTCAGTATGGAGTTTATAATTCACCCCTCCACTTT	CASSQYGVYNSPLHF	-	-	TRBV6-1	TRBJ1-6
TGTGCCAGTACCCCGGGAGTGAACACCAGGGAGCTGTTTTTT	CASTPGVNTRELFF	-	-	TRBV19	TRBJ2-2
TGTGCCAGCTCACTAAATGAGCAGTTCTTC	CASSLNEQFF	-	-	TRBV18	TRBJ2-1
TGTGCCAGTAGTATAGGTGGCGGAACCTACGAGCAGTACTTC	CASSIGGGTYEQYF	-	-	TRBV19	TRBJ2-7
TGTGCCAGTAGTATTGGACACATGAACGCTGAAGCTTTCTTT	CASSIGHMNAEAFF	-	-	TRBV19	TRBJ1-1
TGTGCCAGCAGTGACCGGGACAGGGTGAAACAGGGCATATATTTT	CASSDRDRVKQGIYF	TRBD1	-	TRBV7-9	TRBJ1-3
TGTGCCAGCAGTGATAACAGGGTGAACACCGGGGAGCTGTTTTTT	CASSDNRVNTGELFF	-	-	TRBV2	TRBJ2-2
TGTGCCACCAGCAGAGAGGGACTAGCGGGACCCTACAATGAGCAGTTCTTC	CATSREGLAGPYNEQFF	TRBD2	-	TRBV15	TRBJ2-1
TGTGCCAGCAGTGATTGGGGTAGCGGGAGCAATGAGCAGTTCTTC	CASSDWGSGSNEQFF	TRBD2	-	TRBV6-1	TRBJ2-1
TGTGCCAGCAGCTCCCCGGGACAGGGAATTAATCAGCCCCAGCATTTT	CASSSPGQGINQPQHF	TRBD1	-	TRBV28	TRBJ1-5
TGTGCCAGCAGTTTCTTAGGGGGCCGTACTGAAGCTTTCTTT	CASSFLGGRTEAFF	TRBD1	-	TRBV28	TRBJ1-1
TGTGCCAGCAGCGTGAGACTAGCGGGAGAGGGCAATGAGCAGTTCTTC	CASSVRLAGEGNEQFF	TRBD2	few	TRBV11-2	TRBJ2-1
TGTGCCAGCAGCCGTGCGGACATTTCACAAGAGACCCAGTACTTC	CASSRADISQETQYF	-	-	TRBV7-9	TRBJ2-5
TGTGCCAGCAGCCCGGGGACAGGGGGCATCGCAGATACGCAGTATTTT	CASSPGTGGIADTQYF	TRBD1	-	TRBV5-8	TRBJ2-3
TGTGCCAGTACAGGGGTTGGCGGCCATGAGCAGTTCTTC	CASTGVGGHEQFF	TRBD1	once	TRBV6-6	TRBJ2-1
TGTGCCAGCAGCCCTCGAGGGACTAGCGGGAATCCATACAATGAGCAGTTCTTC	CASSPRGTSGNPYNEQFF	TRBD2	few	TRBV14	TRBJ2-1
TGTGCCAGCAGTTTAAGACAGGGGGCCCGCGGAAACATTCAGTACTTC	CASSLRQGARGNIQYF	TRBD1	-	TRBV27	TRBJ2-4
TGTGCCAGCAGCTTTAGCGGGGCCACAGATACGCAGTATTTT	CASSFSGATDTQYF	TRBD2	once	TRBV5-4	TRBJ2-3
TGCGCCAGCAGCTACTGGACAGGGGAGGAGGAAAAACTGTTTTTT	CASSYWTGEEEKLFF	TRBD1	-	TRBV5-1	TRBJ1-4
TGTGCCAGCAGTTACCAGGATGGCTCCTACGAGCAGTACTTC	CASSYQDGSYEQYF	-	-	TRBV7-9	TRBJ2-7